A single sample gave rise to the 18 T cell receptor beta chains below, sequenced in a study of blood T cell repertoires in COVID-19 (dated by TCRdb to 2018 to 2021). Libraries were prepared through the immunoSEQ multiplex PCR assay. Here the immuneACCESS table is served through TCRdb, limited to in-frame sequences with V and J called. Missing clones are a known gap in these copies; in checked studies unresolved V genes cover under half, and the rest lacks a known reason. The sample table contains approximately 150,000 clones; only one count was recorded for around four fifths of them. The ten largest make up over 7% of the sample. Sequenced sample: peripheral blood. The source of these receptors is a woman aged 80 or over with COVID-19, enrolled during active disease.

The genes are TRBV3-1 (or the pseudogene TRBV3-2) and TRBJ1-4; 8 positions match TRBD1. The trim removed 0 bases at V and 7 bases at J, leaving 7 bases unmatched. CDR1 LGHDT and CDR2 YNNKEL come from the germline V gene (reference sequence). There are 16 residues in the CDR3. The CDR3 region is CASSQDLGQGSEKLFF. The CDR3 DNA reads TGTGCCAGCAGCCAAGATCTCGGACAGGGCAGTGAAAAACTGTTTTTT.

The rearrangement links TRBV18 to TRBJ1-3; 7 nucleotides align to TRBD1. The CDR3 totals 18 residues. CDR1 and CDR2 from the germline V gene are KGHSH and LQKENI. Germline trimming cut 2 bases from V and 3 bases from J; bases unmatched to any gene: 13. In DNA form, the CDR3 reads TGTGCCAGCTCACCAACTCGTCGGGAGGGGGCGAGTGGAAACACCATATATTTT. Translation: CASSPTRREGASGNTIYF.

This clone was seen just once. V gene TRBV15 combines with J gene TRBJ2-4; TRBD1 matches 8 bases. CDR1 and CDR2 from the germline V gene are LNHNV and YYDKDF (reference sequence). The CDR3 covers 14 residues. V trimming: 5 bases; J trimming: 7 bases; junction bases outside the gene matches: 7. CDR3 nucleotides: TGTGCCACCAGCTTAAGACAGGGGTTGAACATTCAGTACTTC. This encodes CATSLRQGLNIQYF.

The chain is built from TRBV6-5 and TRBJ1-4; 11 bases align to TRBD1. There are 13 residues in the CDR3. Germline assignment: CDR1 MNHEY and CDR2 SVGAGI. Germline trimming cut 6 bases from V and 8 bases from J; bases unmatched to any gene: 2. The CDR3 nucleotides read TGTGCCAGCAGATGGGACAGGGGGGAAAAACTGTTTTTT. Amino acid sequence: CASRWDRGEKLFF.

The gene calls are TRBV21-1 and TRBJ2-3; TRBD2, the D gene given by the table, was not confirmed from the DNA. TRBV21-1 is a known pseudogene. The CDR3 has 14 residues. CDR3 bases: TGTGCCCGACTGCGGCCCAGCGTCACAGATACGCAGTATTTT. Translated, it gives CARLRPSVTDTQYF.

The chain couples TRBV28 to TRBJ1-4, with D maybe TRBD1 (6 bases). The CDR3 consists of 14 residues. Germline CDR1 reads MDHEN; CDR2 reads SYDVKM. V was trimmed by 1 base and J by 8 bases, leaving 11 bases between them. The CDR3 DNA reads as TGTGCCAGCAGTTTATTGGGGGCTGGGGAAAAACTGTTTTTT. This encodes CASSLLGAGEKLFF.

The chain carries TRBV3-1 (or the pseudogene TRBV3-2) and TRBJ2-1, with D perhaps matching TRBD1 (6 bases). There are 11 residues in the CDR3. The V and J ends lost 10 bases and 6 bases respectively, with 10 bases between them. Germline V gene sequence: CDR1 LGHDT, CDR2 YNNKEL (reference sequence). CDR3 region: CATSGVNEQFF. The CDR3 DNA follows: TGTGCCACTTCAGGGGTCAATGAGCAGTTCTTC.

V and J are TRBV15 and TRBJ2-1; 13 nucleotides match TRBD2. J gave up 0 bases and V 4 bases, and 9 bases lay outside the gene matches. The germline CDR1 and CDR2 sequences are LNHNV and YYDKDF (reference sequence). The CDR3 runs to 19 residues. This chain's CDR3 is CATSKYGTSGIYSYNEQFF. The CDR3 bases are TGTGCCACCAGCAAATATGGGACTAGCGGGATTTACTCCTACAATGAGCAGTTCTTC.

This chain joins TRBV6-5 and TRBJ2-1; D not certain. This CDR3 is built from 13 residues. Germline assignment: CDR1 MNHEY and CDR2 SVGAGI. Deletions cut 4 bases from V and 6 bases from J, with 10 bases between. As DNA, the CDR3 is TGTGCCAGCAGTTTAAGATCGGGCAATGAGCAGTTCTTC. Translated, it gives CASSLRSGNEQFF.

This chain links TRBV3-1 (or the pseudogene TRBV3-2) with TRBJ2-2, with no clear D. The ends were cut back, 1 base at V and 4 bases at J, with 7 bases in the middle. The CDR3 loop spans 14 amino acids. In germline, CDR1 is LGHDT, CDR2 YNNKEL (reference sequence). This CDR3 is CASSQGGSTGELFF. CDR3 DNA: TGTGCCAGCAGCCAAGGAGGATCCACCGGGGAGCTGTTTTTT.

This chain links TRBV5-5 with TRBJ1-5; a weak D match, TRBD1 (5 bases). The germline CDR1 and CDR2 sequences are SGHKS and YYEKEE (reference sequence). The V end lost 0 bases, the J end lost 7 bases, and 11 bases lay between the germline ends. The CDR3 contains 14 residues. CDR3 residues: CASSLVGVGQPQHF. CDR3 nucleotide sequence: TGTGCCAGCAGCTTGGTAGGGGTCGGGCAGCCCCAGCATTTT.

The chain carries TRBV5-6 and TRBJ1-2, with no clear D. Germline CDR1 reads SGHDT; CDR2 reads YYEEEE. With 0 bases removed from V and 0 bases from J, the gap between germline ends came to 6 bases. This CDR3 contains 14 residues. In nucleotides, the CDR3 is TGTGCCAGCAGCTTGGGTGGAGCTAACTATGGCTACACCTTC. Translation: CASSLGGANYGYTF.

The chain couples TRBV9 to TRBJ1-4; perhaps TRBD1 as D (5 bases). V dropped 4 bases and J dropped 6 bases, with 13 bases sitting between them. The CDR3 loop spans 14 amino acids. Germline assignment: CDR1 SGDLS and CDR2 YYNGEE. The DNA for the CDR3 is TGTGCCAGCAGCCCCCGGGGGGGGGATGAAAAACTGTTTTTT. Amino acid sequence: CASSPRGGDEKLFF.

The chain employs TRBV5-4 and TRBJ1-2; 7 bases agree with TRBD1. Germline V gives CDR1 SGHNT, CDR2 YYREEE (reference sequence). This CDR3 has 14 residues. Trimming took 5 bases from V and 6 from J; bases not matched to a gene: 10. Written as DNA, the CDR3 is TGTGCCAGCAGGCCAAAACAGGGGTTGGATGGCTACACCTTC. Translating it yields CASRPKQGLDGYTF. Looking up the rest from reference TRBV5-4 and TRBJ1-2 gives the full variable domain: ETGVTQSPTHLIKTRGQQVTLRCSSQSGHNTVSWYQQALGQGPQFIFQYYREEENGRGNFPPRFSGLQFPNYSSELNVNALELDDSALYLCASRPKQGLDGYTFGSGTRLTVV.

This sequence joins TRBV3-1 (or the pseudogene TRBV3-2) and TRBJ1-1; TRBD1 is a possible D gene (5 bases). CDR1 LGHDT and CDR2 YNNKEL come from the germline V gene (reference sequence). The CDR3 contains 15 residues. Deletions cut 0 bases from V and 9 bases from J, with 17 bases between. CDR3 in DNA: TGTGCCAGCAGCCAAGAGGAGCGGGGCCTGGGGAAAGCTTTCTTT. Amino acids: CASSQEERGLGKAFF.

V is TRBV5-1 and J is TRBJ1-1, with D possibly matching TRBD1 (5 bases). The CDR3 is 15 residues long. CDR1 is SGHRS, CDR2 YFSETQ, per germline. Trimming cost V 1 base and J 3 bases, with 13 bases left between them. Here the CDR3 DNA reads TGCGCCAGCAGCTTGTCAGGCGGGGGTTACACTGAAGCTTTCTTT. Translation: CASSLSGGGYTEAFF.

As to this clone: This CDR3 is also generated by other DNA sequences in the sample. V usage is TRBV5-1 and J usage is TRBJ2-5, with 7 nucleotides matching TRBD1. Germline-derived CDR1 and CDR2 are SGHRS and YFSETQ. V shed 2 bases and J 0 bases; nucleotides not matched to a gene: 1. This CDR3 spans 14 amino acids. CDR3 nucleotide sequence: TGCGCCAGCAGCTTAGGACAGGACCAAGAGACCCAGTACTTC. This translates into CASSLGQDQETQYF.

The rearrangement joins TRBV19 to TRBJ1-1; TRBD1 might be the D (6 bases). The germline gives CDR1 LNHDA, CDR2 SQIVND (reference sequence). This CDR3 spans 13 amino acids. Trimming removed 5 bases from V and 3 bases from J, with 10 bases in between. The CDR3, as DNA: TGTGCCAGTAGTTCGGACAGAGACACTGAAGCTTTCTTT. Encoded protein: CASSSDRDTEAFF. The variable domain in full, with the rest retrieved from reference TRBV19 and TRBJ1-1, is DGGITQSPKYLFRKEGQNVTLSCEQNLNHDAMYWYRQDPGQGLRLIYYSQIVNDFQKGDIAEGYSVSREKKESFPLTVTSAQKNPTAFYLCASSSDRDTEAFFGQGTRLTVV.